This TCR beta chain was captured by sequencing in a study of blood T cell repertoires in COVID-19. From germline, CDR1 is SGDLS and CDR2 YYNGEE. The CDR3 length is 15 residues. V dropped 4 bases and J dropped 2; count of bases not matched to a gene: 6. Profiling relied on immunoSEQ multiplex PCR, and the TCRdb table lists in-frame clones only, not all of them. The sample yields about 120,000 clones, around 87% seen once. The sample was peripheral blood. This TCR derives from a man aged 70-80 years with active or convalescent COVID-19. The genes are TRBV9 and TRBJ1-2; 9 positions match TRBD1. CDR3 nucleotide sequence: TGTGCCAGCAGCCAGGGACAGGGATGGAACTATGGCTACACCTTC. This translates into CASSQGQGWNYGYTF.